This TCR beta chain was recorded in a study of molecular identifiers for immune sequencing clone quantification. About the study: Five aliquots were made in replicates from the RNA of about 19,000 or 110,000 naive CD8 cells, and four were sequenced. Study-wide results and caveats: For effector cells, clones above 20 RNA copies held over 98% of molecules; for naive cells, under 1%. Spiked Jurkat TCR RNA equal to one cell could reportedly be picked out among over 850,000 naive cells.

TCRdb redid the calling of the PCR reads with MiXCR, one entry per CDR3 protein. The sample holds approximately 320,000 distinct CDR3 sequences, roughly 24% seen once. This clonotype was counted ten times or more. Its antigen is currently unknown. This clonotype originated in a human donor in good health. Some libraries in this study had Jurkat cell RNA spiked in. The material sequenced was naive CD8+ T cells from blood, with Jurkat cell RNA spiked in. Documented subset: FACS-sorted CD8+CD4-CCR7+CD45RA+ naive T cells.

This CDR3 reads CASSKVSGEPHNSPLHF. The CDR3 region has the DNA TGTGCCAGCAGCAAAGTCTCCGGGGAGCCCCATAATTCACCCCTCCACTTT. The gene calls are TRBV21-1 and TRBJ1-6. TRBV21-1 constitutes a pseudogene. The CDR3 contains 17 residues.